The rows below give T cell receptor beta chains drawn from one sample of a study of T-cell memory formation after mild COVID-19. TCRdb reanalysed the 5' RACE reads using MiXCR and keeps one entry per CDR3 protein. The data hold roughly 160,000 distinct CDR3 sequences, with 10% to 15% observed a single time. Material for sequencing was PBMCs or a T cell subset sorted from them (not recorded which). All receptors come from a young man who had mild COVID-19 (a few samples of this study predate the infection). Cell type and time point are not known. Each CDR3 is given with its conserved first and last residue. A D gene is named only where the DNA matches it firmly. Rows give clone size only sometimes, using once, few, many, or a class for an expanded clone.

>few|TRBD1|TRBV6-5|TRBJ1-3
CASSYGSAGGSGNTIYF
TGTGCCAGCAGTTACGGTTCGGCAGGGGGATCTGGAAACACCATATATTTT
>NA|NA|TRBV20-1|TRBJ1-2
CSARNNDYGYTF
TGCAGTGCTAGAAACAACGACTATGGCTACACCTTC
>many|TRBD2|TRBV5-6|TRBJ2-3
CASSFPSGGAEDTQYF
TGTGCCAGCAGCTTCCCCAGCGGGGGGGCAGAAGATACGCAGTATTTT
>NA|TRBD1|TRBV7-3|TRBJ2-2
CASSYGTGTTGELFF
TGTGCCAGCAGCTATGGGACAGGGACCACCGGGGAGCTGTTTTTT
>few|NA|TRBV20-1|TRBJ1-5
CSASQVRRYSNQPQHF
TGCAGTGCTAGTCAGGTCCGGAGGTATAGCAATCAGCCCCAGCATTTT
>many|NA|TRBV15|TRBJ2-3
CATSRKRALWNYTQYF
TGTGCCACCAGCCGCAAGCGGGCCCTCTGGAACTATACGCAGTATTTT
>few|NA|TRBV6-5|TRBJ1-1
CASSSPPGFITEAFF
TGTGCCAGCAGTTCCCCCCCAGGGTTTATCACTGAAGCTTTCTTT
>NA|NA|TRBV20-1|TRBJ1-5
CSAIEPRTGNQPQHF
TGCAGTGCTATAGAACCCCGGACAGGCAATCAGCCCCAGCATTTT
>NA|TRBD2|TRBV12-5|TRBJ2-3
CASGLVLSSGGPNTDTQYF
TGTGCTAGTGGTTTGGTGCTGAGTAGCGGGGGGCCGAACACAGATACGCAGTATTTT
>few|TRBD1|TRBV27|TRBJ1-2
CASSWGQGELYGYTF
TGTGCCAGCAGTTGGGGACAGGGAGAGTTATATGGCTACACCTTC
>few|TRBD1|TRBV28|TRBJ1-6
CASRPSRGRIVASPLHF
TGTGCCAGCCGACCCAGCAGGGGGCGCATCGTAGCTTCACCCCTCCACTTT
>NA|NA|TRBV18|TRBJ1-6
CASSPTVTGANSPLHF
TGTGCCAGCTCACCAACTGTCACAGGCGCGAATTCACCCCTCCACTTT
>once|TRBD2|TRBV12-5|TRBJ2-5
CASGLSGAEQETQYF
TGTGCTAGTGGTCTTAGCGGGGCGGAACAAGAGACCCAGTACTTC
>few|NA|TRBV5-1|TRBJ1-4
CASSRTPGEKLFF
TGCGCCAGCAGCAGGACTCCGGGTGAAAAACTGTTTTTT
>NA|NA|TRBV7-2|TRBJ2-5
CASSLAGLQETQYF
TGTGCCAGCAGCTTAGCGGGTCTCCAAGAGACCCAGTACTTC
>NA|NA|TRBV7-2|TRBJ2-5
CASSPTAGGGQTQYF
TGTGCCAGCAGCCCAACCGCAGGAGGTGGTCAAACCCAGTACTTC
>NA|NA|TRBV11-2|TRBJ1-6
CASSLVRWDRPYNSPLHF
TGTGCCAGCAGCTTAGTCCGATGGGACCGGCCCTATAATTCACCCCTCCACTTT
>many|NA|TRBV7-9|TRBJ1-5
CASSLGSGIPSNQPQHF
TGTGCCAGCAGCTTAGGGTCCGGGATCCCGAGCAATCAGCCCCAGCATTTT
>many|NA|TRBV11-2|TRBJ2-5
CASRSNRHRETQYF
TGTGCCAGCAGGTCAAACCGCCATCGTGAGACCCAGTACTTC
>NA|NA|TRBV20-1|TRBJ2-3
CSAPGVSSTDTQYF
TGCAGTGCCCCTGGGGTATCTAGCACAGATACGCAGTATTTT
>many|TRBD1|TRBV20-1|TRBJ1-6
CSARDGRQGSNSPLHF
TGCAGTGCTAGAGACGGAAGACAGGGATCAAATTCACCCCTCCACTTT
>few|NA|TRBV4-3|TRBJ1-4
CASSQDPLEYEKLFF
TGCGCCAGCAGCCAAGATCCGTTAGAGTATGAAAAACTGTTTTTT
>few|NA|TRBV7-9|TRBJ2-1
CASSFSGAPNEQFF
TGTGCCAGCAGCTTTTCGGGAGCACCCAATGAGCAGTTCTTC
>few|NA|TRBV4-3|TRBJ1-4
CASSPYGSNEKLFF
TGCGCCAGCAGCCCCTACGGGTCTAATGAAAAACTGTTTTTT
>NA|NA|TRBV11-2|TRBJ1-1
CASSFGGAGTEAFF
TGTGCCAGCAGCTTCGGGGGGGCGGGCACTGAAGCTTTCTTT
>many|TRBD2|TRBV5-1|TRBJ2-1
CASSLGGGSNEQFF
TGCGCCAGCAGCTTGGGCGGGGGGTCCAATGAGCAGTTCTTC
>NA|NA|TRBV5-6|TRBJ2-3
CASSLAGGTQYF
TGTGCCAGCAGCTTGGCCGGTGGTACGCAGTATTTT
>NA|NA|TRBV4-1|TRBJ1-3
CASSQWASSGNTIYF
TGCGCCAGCAGCCAATGGGCGTCCTCTGGAAACACCATATATTTT
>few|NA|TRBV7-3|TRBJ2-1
CASSSDGANEQFF
TGTGCCAGCAGCTCCGACGGTGCGAATGAGCAGTTCTTC
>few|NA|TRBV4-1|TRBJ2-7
CASSQAPTDSYEQYF
TGCGCCAGCAGCCAAGCCCCCACGGACAGCTACGAGCAGTACTTC
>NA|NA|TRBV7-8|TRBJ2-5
CASSPRPKEGSQETQYF
TGTGCCAGCAGCCCCCGGCCCAAGGAGGGTTCCCAAGAGACCCAGTACTTC
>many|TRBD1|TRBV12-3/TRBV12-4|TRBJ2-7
CASSSDRGDYTGWEQYF
TGTGCCAGCAGTTCCGACAGGGGGGACTATACCGGATGGGAGCAGTACTTC
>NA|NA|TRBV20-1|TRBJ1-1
CSARPNGADTEAFF
TGCAGTGCTAGGCCTAATGGGGCCGACACTGAAGCTTTCTTT
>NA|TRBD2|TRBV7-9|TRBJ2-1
CASSLASGGADEQFF
TGTGCCAGCAGCTTAGCCAGCGGGGGGGCCGATGAGCAGTTCTTC
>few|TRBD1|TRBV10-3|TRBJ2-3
CAIRPRTGGLDTQYF
TGTGCCATCAGGCCCCGGACAGGGGGCTTAGATACGCAGTATTTT
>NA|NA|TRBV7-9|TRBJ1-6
CASSSRGLSPNSPLHF
TGTGCCAGCAGCTCGCGGGGCCTCTCACCTAATTCACCCCTCCACTTT
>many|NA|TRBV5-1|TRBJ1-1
CASRGQMNTEAFF
TGCGCCAGCAGAGGACAGATGAACACTGAAGCTTTCTTT
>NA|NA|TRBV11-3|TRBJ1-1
CASSSGPGAEAFF
TGTGCCAGCAGCTCCGGTCCCGGGGCTGAAGCTTTCTTT
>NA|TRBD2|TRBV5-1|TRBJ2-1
CASSLVAGGPYEQFF
TGCGCCAGCAGCTTGGTAGCGGGGGGGCCGTATGAGCAGTTCTTC
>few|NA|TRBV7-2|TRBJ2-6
CATAPQAGRGSGANVLTF
TGTGCCACCGCCCCCCAGGCAGGCAGGGGCTCTGGGGCCAACGTCCTGACTTTC
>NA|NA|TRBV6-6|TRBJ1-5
CASSYSPDQPQHF
TGTGCCAGCAGTTACTCTCCCGACCAGCCCCAGCATTTT
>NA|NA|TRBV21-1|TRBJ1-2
CASSKAGAGYGYTF
TGTGCCAGCAGCAAAGCCGGGGCGGGGTATGGCTACACCTTC
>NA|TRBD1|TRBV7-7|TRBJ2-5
CASSPTGGAETQYF
TGTGCTAGCAGCCCGACAGGGGGCGCAGAGACCCAGTACTTC
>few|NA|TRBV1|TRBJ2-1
CTRTGDERSSYNEQFF
TGCACCAGGACAGGGGACGAAAGGAGCTCCTACAATGAGCAGTTCTTC
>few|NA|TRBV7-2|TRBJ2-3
CASSWAAGGGTDTQYF
TGTGCCAGCAGCTGGGCGGCAGGGGGAGGTACAGATACGCAGTATTTT
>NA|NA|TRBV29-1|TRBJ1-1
CSVDLRGNTEAFF
TGCAGCGTTGACCTTCGAGGGAACACTGAAGCTTTCTTT
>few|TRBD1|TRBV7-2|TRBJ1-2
CASSTGQGGLGYTF
TGTGCCAGCAGCACCGGACAGGGAGGGTTAGGCTACACCTTC
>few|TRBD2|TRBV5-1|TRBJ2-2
CASTSRAGGNTGELFF
TGCGCCAGTACCTCGAGAGCGGGGGGGAACACCGGGGAGCTGTTTTTT
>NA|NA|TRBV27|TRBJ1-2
CASSSEGYYGYTF
TGTGCCAGCAGTTCCGAAGGGTACTATGGCTACACCTTC
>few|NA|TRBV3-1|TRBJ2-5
CASSSRDWWETQYF
TGTGCCAGCAGCTCGAGAGACTGGTGGGAGACCCAGTACTTC
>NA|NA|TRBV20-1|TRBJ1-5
CSASPSRNSNQPQHF
TGCAGTGCTAGCCCCAGCCGGAATAGCAATCAGCCCCAGCATTTT
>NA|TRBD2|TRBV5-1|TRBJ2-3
CASSGTSTDTQYF
TGCGCCAGCAGTGGGACTAGCACCGATACGCAGTATTTT
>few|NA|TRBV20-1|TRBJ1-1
CSARDAASNGAFF
TGCAGTGCTAGAGATGCAGCCTCAAACGGAGCTTTCTTT
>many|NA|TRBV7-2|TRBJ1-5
CASSLDVGRNQPQHF
TGTGCCAGCAGCTTAGATGTGGGTCGCAATCAGCCCCAGCATTTT
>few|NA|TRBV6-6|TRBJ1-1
CASKEGGGTEAFF
TGTGCCAGCAAGGAGGGCGGCGGAACTGAAGCTTTCTTT
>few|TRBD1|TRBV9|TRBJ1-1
CASSEGQGGNTEAFF
TGTGCCAGCAGCGAGGGACAGGGGGGGAACACTGAAGCTTTCTTT
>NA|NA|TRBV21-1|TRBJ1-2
CASSKEELGRGYGYTF
TGTGCCAGCAGCAAAGAGGAGTTGGGCAGGGGCTATGGCTACACCTTC